The rows below give T cell receptor beta chains drawn from one sample of a study of monozygotic twins with inflammatory bowel disease. TCRdb reprocessed the 5' RACE reads; each CDR3 protein has one entry and no DNA is given. The sample data list about 420,000 distinct CDR3 sequences. The sequencing sample was made of blood. The receptors originated from a human donor with ulcerative colitis or Crohn's disease, or a healthy co-twin of an affected twin (not recorded which). CDR3s include the opening cysteine and the closing phenylalanine or tryptophan.

v_call: TRBV6-1; j_call: TRBJ1-1; cdr3_aa: CASSRPPNTEAFF
v_call: TRBV7-3; j_call: TRBJ2-7; cdr3_aa: CASSFGQKSKQYF
v_call: TRBV7-2; j_call: TRBJ2-5; cdr3_aa: CASGPHLAMWETQYF
v_call: TRBV5-5; j_call: TRBJ2-3; cdr3_aa: CASSLDIAGKADTQYF
v_call: TRBV2; j_call: TRBJ2-3; cdr3_aa: CATGGVAGADTQYF
v_call: TRBV30; j_call: TRBJ2-1; cdr3_aa: CAWSQPTSSYNEQFF
v_call: TRBV9; j_call: TRBJ2-3; cdr3_aa: CASSVEAFADTQYF
v_call: TRBV12-3/TRBV12-4; j_call: TRBJ2-6; cdr3_aa: CASSLGLPSSGANVLTF
v_call: TRBV18; j_call: TRBJ1-4; cdr3_aa: CASSPPQGRKLFF
v_call: TRBV7-9; j_call: TRBJ2-3; cdr3_aa: CASTQVDTQYF
v_call: TRBV12-3/TRBV12-4; j_call: TRBJ1-1; cdr3_aa: CASSLSWNTEAFF
v_call: TRBV12-3/TRBV12-4; j_call: TRBJ1-6; cdr3_aa: CASSLISDNSPLHF
v_call: TRBV5-1; j_call: TRBJ2-1; cdr3_aa: CASSLGLVEQFF
v_call: TRBV24-1; j_call: TRBJ2-5; cdr3_aa: CATSDYTASGRSQETQYF
v_call: TRBV5-6; j_call: TRBJ1-6; cdr3_aa: CASSPKGQNSPLHF
v_call: TRBV29-1; j_call: TRBJ2-1; cdr3_aa: CSVEPRVDEQFF
v_call: TRBV20-1; j_call: TRBJ1-2; cdr3_aa: CSARVGTSYGYTF
v_call: TRBV7-9; j_call: TRBJ1-1; cdr3_aa: CASSLYDRVTEAFF
v_call: TRBV28; j_call: TRBJ2-1; cdr3_aa: CASSLIGQGAGHQFF
v_call: TRBV7-9; j_call: TRBJ2-7; cdr3_aa: CASSLASSDEQYF
v_call: TRBV28; j_call: TRBJ2-3; cdr3_aa: CASSVPGALTDTQYF
v_call: TRBV2; j_call: TRBJ2-7; cdr3_aa: CASSEGGAGEQYF
v_call: TRBV28; j_call: TRBJ2-4; cdr3_aa: CATGQGKGLAKNIQYF
v_call: TRBV5-1; j_call: TRBJ1-3; cdr3_aa: CASSQQGSSGNTIYF
v_call: TRBV7-2; j_call: TRBJ1-4; cdr3_aa: CASSTRSVPGKLFF
v_call: TRBV2; j_call: TRBJ2-5; cdr3_aa: CASSRVRGGAVETQYF
v_call: TRBV20-1; j_call: TRBJ2-7; cdr3_aa: CSARDVSSGRYEQYF
v_call: TRBV3-1; j_call: TRBJ2-1; cdr3_aa: CASSPGLAGGPSSIRNEQFF
v_call: TRBV10-3; j_call: TRBJ2-1; cdr3_aa: CAISDRRGQAYNEQFF
v_call: TRBV5-4; j_call: TRBJ2-3; cdr3_aa: CASSLTGLDTQYF
v_call: TRBV20-1; j_call: TRBJ2-7; cdr3_aa: CSAHGLAGAYEQYF
v_call: TRBV15; j_call: TRBJ1-2; cdr3_aa: CATSRDSGTHF
v_call: TRBV10-2; j_call: TRBJ1-3; cdr3_aa: CATSNNVGAGGNTIYF
v_call: TRBV27; j_call: TRBJ2-1; cdr3_aa: CASSASGRYHNEQFF
v_call: TRBV24-1; j_call: TRBJ2-2; cdr3_aa: CATSDPDPQNTGELFF
v_call: TRBV5-1; j_call: TRBJ2-6; cdr3_aa: CASISGTPSSGANVLTF
v_call: TRBV4-1; j_call: TRBJ1-2; cdr3_aa: CASSHRAKNYGYTF
v_call: TRBV27; j_call: TRBJ2-1; cdr3_aa: CASSSWDRYNEQFF
v_call: TRBV2; j_call: TRBJ2-2; cdr3_aa: CASTPSGRATGELFF
v_call: TRBV20-1; j_call: TRBJ1-2; cdr3_aa: CSAKVSGYGYTF
v_call: TRBV24-1; j_call: TRBJ1-2; cdr3_aa: CATSDPDRAHYGYTF
v_call: TRBV10-3; j_call: TRBJ1-4; cdr3_aa: CAISESTTNEKLFF
v_call: TRBV4-1; j_call: TRBJ1-5; cdr3_aa: CASSQDRISNQPQHF
v_call: TRBV7-2; j_call: TRBJ1-1; cdr3_aa: CASSLDPISEAFF
v_call: TRBV7-2; j_call: TRBJ1-4; cdr3_aa: CASSRQMIGGEKLFF
v_call: TRBV19; j_call: TRBJ2-1; cdr3_aa: CASSPWGTSPFWNNEQFF
v_call: TRBV10-3; j_call: TRBJ2-1; cdr3_aa: CAISGVNNEQFF
v_call: TRBV5-4; j_call: TRBJ2-3; cdr3_aa: CASSFWGTDTQYF
v_call: TRBV10-1; j_call: TRBJ2-7; cdr3_aa: CASSAGTGSNEQYF
v_call: TRBV9; j_call: TRBJ2-1; cdr3_aa: CASSVQGAPYNEQFF
v_call: TRBV6-5; j_call: TRBJ1-1; cdr3_aa: CASSYSRQWNAEAFF
v_call: TRBV19; j_call: TRBJ2-2; cdr3_aa: CASSIGRFGELFF
v_call: TRBV12-3/TRBV12-4; j_call: TRBJ1-2; cdr3_aa: CASRLSGQQGYTF
v_call: TRBV20-1; j_call: TRBJ2-7; cdr3_aa: CSANRGSSYEQHF